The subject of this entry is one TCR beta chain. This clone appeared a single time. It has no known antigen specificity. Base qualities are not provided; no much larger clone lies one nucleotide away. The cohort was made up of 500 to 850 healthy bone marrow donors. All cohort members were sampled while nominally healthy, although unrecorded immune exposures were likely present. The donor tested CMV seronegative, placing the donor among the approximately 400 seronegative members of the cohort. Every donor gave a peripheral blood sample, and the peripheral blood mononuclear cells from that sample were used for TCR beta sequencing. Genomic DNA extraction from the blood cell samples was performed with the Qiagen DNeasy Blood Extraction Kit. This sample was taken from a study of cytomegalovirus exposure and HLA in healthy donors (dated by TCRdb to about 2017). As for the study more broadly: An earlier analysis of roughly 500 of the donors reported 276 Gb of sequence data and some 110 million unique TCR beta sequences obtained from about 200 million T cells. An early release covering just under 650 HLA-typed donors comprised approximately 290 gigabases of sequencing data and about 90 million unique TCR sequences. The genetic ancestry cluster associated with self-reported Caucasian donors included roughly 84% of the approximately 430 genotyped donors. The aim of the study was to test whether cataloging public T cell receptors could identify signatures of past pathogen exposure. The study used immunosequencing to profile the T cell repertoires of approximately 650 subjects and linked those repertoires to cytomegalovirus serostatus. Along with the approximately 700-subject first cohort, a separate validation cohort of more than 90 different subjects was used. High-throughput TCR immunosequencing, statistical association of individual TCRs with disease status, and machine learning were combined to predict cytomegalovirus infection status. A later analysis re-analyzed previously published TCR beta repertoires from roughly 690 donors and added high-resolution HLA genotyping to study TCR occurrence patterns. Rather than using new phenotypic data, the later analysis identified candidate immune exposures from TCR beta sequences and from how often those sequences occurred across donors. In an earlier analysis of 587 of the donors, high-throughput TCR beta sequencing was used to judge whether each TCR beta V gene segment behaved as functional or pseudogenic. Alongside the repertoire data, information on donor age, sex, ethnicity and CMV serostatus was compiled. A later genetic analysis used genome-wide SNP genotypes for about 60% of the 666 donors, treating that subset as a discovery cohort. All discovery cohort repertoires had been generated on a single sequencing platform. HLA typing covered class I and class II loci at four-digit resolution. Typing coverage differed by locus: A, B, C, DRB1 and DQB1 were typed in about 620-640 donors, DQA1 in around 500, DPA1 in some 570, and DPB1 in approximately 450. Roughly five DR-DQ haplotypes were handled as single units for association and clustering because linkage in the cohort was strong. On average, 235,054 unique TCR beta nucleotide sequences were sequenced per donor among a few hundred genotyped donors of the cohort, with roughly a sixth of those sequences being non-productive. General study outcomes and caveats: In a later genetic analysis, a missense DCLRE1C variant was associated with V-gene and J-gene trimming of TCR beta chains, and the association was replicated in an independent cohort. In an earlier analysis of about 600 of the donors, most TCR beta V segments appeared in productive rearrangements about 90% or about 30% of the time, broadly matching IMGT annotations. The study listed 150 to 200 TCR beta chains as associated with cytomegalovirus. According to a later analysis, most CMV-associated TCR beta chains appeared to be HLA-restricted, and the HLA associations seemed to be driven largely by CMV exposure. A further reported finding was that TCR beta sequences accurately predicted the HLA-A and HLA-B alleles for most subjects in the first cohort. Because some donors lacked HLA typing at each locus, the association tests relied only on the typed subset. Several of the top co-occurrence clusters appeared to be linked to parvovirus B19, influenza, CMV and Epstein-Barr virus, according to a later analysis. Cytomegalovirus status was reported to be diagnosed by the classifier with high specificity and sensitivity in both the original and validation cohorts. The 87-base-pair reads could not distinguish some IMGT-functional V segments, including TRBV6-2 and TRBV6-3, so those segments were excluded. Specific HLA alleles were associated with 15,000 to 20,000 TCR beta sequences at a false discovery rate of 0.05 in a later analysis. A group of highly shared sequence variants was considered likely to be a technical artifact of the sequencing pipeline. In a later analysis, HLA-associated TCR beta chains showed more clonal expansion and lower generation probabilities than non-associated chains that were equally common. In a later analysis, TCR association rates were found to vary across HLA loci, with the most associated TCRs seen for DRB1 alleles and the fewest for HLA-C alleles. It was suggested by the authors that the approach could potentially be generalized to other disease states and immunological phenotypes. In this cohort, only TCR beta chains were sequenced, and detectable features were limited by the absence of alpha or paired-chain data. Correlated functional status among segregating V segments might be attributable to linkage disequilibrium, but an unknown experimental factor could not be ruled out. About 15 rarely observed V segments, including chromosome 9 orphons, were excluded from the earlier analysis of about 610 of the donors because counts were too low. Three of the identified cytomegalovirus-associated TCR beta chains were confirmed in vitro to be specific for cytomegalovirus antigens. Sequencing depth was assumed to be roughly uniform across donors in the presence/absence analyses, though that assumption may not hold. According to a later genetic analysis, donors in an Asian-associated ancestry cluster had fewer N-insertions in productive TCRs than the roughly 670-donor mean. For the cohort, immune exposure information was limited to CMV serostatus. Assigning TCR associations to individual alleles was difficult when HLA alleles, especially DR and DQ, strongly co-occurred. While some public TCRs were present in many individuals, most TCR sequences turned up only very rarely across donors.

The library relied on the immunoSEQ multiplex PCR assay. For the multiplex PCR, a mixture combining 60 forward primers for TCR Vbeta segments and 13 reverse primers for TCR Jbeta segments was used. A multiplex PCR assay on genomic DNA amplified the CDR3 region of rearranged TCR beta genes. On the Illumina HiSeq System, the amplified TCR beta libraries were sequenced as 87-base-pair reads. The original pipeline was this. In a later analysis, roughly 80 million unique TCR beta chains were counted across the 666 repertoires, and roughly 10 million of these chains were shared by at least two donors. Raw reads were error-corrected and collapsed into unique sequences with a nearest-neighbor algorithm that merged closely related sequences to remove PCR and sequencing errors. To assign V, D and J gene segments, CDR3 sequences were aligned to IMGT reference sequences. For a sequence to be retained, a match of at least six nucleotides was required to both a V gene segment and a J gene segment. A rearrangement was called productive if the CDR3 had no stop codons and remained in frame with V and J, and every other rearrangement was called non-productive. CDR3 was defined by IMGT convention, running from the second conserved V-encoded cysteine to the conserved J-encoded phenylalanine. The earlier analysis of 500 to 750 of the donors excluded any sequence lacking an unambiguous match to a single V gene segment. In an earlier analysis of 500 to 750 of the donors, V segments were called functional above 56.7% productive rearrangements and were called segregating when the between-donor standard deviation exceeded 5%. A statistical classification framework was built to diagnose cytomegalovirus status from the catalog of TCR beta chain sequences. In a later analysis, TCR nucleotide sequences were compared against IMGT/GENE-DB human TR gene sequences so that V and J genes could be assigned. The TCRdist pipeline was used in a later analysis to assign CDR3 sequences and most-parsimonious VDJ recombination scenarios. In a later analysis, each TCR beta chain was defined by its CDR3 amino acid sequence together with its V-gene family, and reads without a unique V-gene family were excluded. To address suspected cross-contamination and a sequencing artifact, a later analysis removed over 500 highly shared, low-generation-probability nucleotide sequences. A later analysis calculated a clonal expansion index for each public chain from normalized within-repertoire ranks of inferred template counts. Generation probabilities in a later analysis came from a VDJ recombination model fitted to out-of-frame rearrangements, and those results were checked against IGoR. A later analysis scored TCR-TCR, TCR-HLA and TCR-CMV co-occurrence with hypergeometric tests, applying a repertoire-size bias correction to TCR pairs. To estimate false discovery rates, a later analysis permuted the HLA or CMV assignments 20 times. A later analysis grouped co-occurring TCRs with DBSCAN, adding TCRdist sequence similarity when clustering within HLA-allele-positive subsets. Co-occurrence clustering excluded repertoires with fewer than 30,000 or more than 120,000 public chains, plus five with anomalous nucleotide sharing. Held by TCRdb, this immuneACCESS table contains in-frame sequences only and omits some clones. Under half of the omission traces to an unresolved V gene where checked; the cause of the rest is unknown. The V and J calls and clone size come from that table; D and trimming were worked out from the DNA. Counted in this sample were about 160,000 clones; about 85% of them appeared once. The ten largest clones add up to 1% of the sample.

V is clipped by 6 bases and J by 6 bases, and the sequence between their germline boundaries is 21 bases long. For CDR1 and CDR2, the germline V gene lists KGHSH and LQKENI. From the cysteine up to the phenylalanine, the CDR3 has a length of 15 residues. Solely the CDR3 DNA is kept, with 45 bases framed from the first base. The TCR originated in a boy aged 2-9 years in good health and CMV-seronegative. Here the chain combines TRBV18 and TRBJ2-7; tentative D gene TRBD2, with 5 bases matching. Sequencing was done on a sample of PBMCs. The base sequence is TGTGCCAGCTCCCCAATCGGACTGGGGAATCGCGAGCAGTACTTC. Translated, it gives CASSPIGLGNREQYF.